This is a list of T cell receptor beta chains from one sample in a study of graft-versus-host responses after intestinal transplantation. TCRdb keeps only in-frame clones here, not all; method: immunoSEQ multiplex PCR. The sample lists just over 20,000 clones; approximately 40% were seen once. The sample in question was alloreactive CD8+ T cells from a mixed lymphocyte reaction culture, obtained before intestinal transplant. Receptor source: a human patient who received an intestinal transplant. Both conserved end residues are part of each CDR3. D genes are given only for firm matches. Expanded clones are given a class, and other clones once, few, many or no size at all.

few	TRBD1	TRBV7-9	TRBJ2-1	TGTGCCAGCAGCGAAGAGAGGGGGCGGCTCTACAATGAGCAGTTCTTC	CASSEERGRLYNEQFF
.	.	TRBV18	TRBJ2-7	TGTGCCAGCTCGCAAAGCTCCTACGAGCAGTACTTC	CASSQSSYEQYF
few	TRBD2	TRBV11-2	TRBJ2-1	TGTGCCAGCAGCCCCTTGGGGGGGGAGCAGTTCTTC	CASSPLGGEQFF
.	TRBD1	TRBV30	TRBJ2-1	TGTGCCTGGAGTGTGGAAGGGGGCAGGGAGCAGTTCTTC	CAWSVEGGREQFF
few	.	TRBV7-9	TRBJ1-3	TGTGCCAGCAGCCCCAGGGCTGCTAACACCATATATTTT	CASSPRAANTIYF
few	.	TRBV5-1	TRBJ2-2	TGCGCCAGCAGCTTCCGGGGGGCGACCGGGGAGCTGTTTTTT	CASSFRGATGELFF
.	.	TRBV29-1	TRBJ2-7	TGCAGCGTGAAGACACCCGGGGAGCAGTACTTC	CSVKTPGEQYF
.	.	TRBV13	TRBJ1-2	TGTGCCAGCGCTGTAGGGCAGCTTTATGGCTACACCTTC	CASAVGQLYGYTF
medium-sized	TRBD1	TRBV7-9	TRBJ2-7	TGTGCCAGCCTCACGACAGGGGGACGCGAGCAGTACTTC	CASLTTGGREQYF
medium-sized	.	TRBV5-1	TRBJ1-5	TGCGCCAGCAGCGAGGGGGGGTATAGCAATCAGCCCCAGCATTTT	CASSEGGYSNQPQHF
.	.	TRBV7-9	TRBJ2-5	TGTGCCAGCAGGCCAAGGGACGCTGTACGAGAGACCCAGTACTTC	CASRPRDAVRETQYF
few	.	TRBV6-4	TRBJ1-5	TGTGCCAGCAGTCCCGAATTTTGGCAGCCCCAGCATTTT	CASSPEFWQPQHF
.	.	TRBV5-1	TRBJ1-2	TGCGCCAGCCAACCCTGGGGGGGTGGGCAAGACTATGGCTACACCTTC	CASQPWGGGQDYGYTF
.	.	TRBV28	TRBJ1-1	TGTGCCAGCAGTTCCGTGACCTGGGAAGCTTTCTTT	CASSSVTWEAFF
many	.	TRBV6-5	TRBJ2-3	TGTGCCAGCAGTTACGGGGGGGCCTACACAGATACGCAGTATTTT	CASSYGGAYTDTQYF
.	.	TRBV6-5	TRBJ1-1	TGTGCCAGCAGTTTTACGCGGGACACTGAAGCTTTCTTT	CASSFTRDTEAFF
once	.	TRBV7-7	TRBJ2-5	TGTGCTAGCAGCTTAGGTCCCCCCACCTGGGAGACCCAGTACTTC	CASSLGPPTWETQYF
.	.	TRBV7-9	TRBJ1-1	TGTGCCAGCAGCTTAGCCCCGAACACTGAAGCTTTCTTT	CASSLAPNTEAFF
few	TRBD1	TRBV7-9	TRBJ1-2	TGTGCCAGCAGCCCGAGGACAGGGGATGATGGCTACACCTTC	CASSPRTGDDGYTF
.	.	TRBV19	TRBJ2-4	TGTGCCAGTAGTATGAGTGTAAGCACCGCGCGTACCAAAAACATTCAGTACTTC	CASSMSVSTARTKNIQYF
.	.	TRBV28	TRBJ2-7	TGTGCCAGCAGTTTCTCCTACGAGCAGTACTTC	CASSFSYEQYF
.	.	TRBV7-3	TRBJ2-2	TGTGCCAGTGCCACAGGGAACACCGGGGAGCTGTTTTTT	CASATGNTGELFF
.	.	TRBV21-1	TRBJ2-6	TGTGCCAGCAGCAGTAAATTGCTACAACAAAGTCGGGCCAACGTCCTGACTTTC	CASSSKLLQQSRANVLTF
few	.	TRBV18	TRBJ2-5	TGTGCCAGCTCAGGCGTTAGGGGTCCAGAGACCCAGTACTTC	CASSGVRGPETQYF
few	.	TRBV30	TRBJ2-2	TGTGCCTCCCGCTGGACGGGGTTGCTCACCGGGGAGCTGTTTTTT	CASRWTGLLTGELFF
.	TRBD1	TRBV7-3	TRBJ1-1	TGTGCCAGCAGCTTATGGGGTACCGGGACAGGGGGGAACACTGAAGCTTTCTTT	CASSLWGTGTGGNTEAFF
few	.	TRBV18	TRBJ1-5	TGTGCCAGCTCACTGACTTCACTTAGCAATCAGCCCCAGCATTTT	CASSLTSLSNQPQHF
.	.	TRBV19	TRBJ2-1	TGTGCCAGTAGTATAGATAGCGGCTGGTTCAATGAGCAGTTCTTC	CASSIDSGWFNEQFF
medium-sized	TRBD2	TRBV27	TRBJ2-7	TGTGCCAGCAGTTCCTGGACTAGCGGGATAGGCGAGCAGTACTTC	CASSSWTSGIGEQYF
.	.	TRBV6-9	TRBJ1-4	TGTGCCAGCAGTTATTGGGACGGAAATGAAAAACTGTTTTTT	CASSYWDGNEKLFF
.	.	TRBV19	TRBJ1-5	TGTGCCAGTAGTATAGCGAGATATAGCAATCAGCCCCAGCATTTT	CASSIARYSNQPQHF
few	TRBD2	TRBV6-5	TRBJ2-5	TGTGCCAGCAGGACTAGCGGGAGCCCCTCCCAGTACTTC	CASRTSGSPSQYF
.	.	TRBV4-2	TRBJ2-5	TGTGCCAGCAGTGCGCAGGGCGAAGAGACCCAGTACTTC	CASSAQGEETQYF
.	.	TRBV11-2	TRBJ2-2	TGTGCCAGCACCCGAGGGGCCACCGGGGAGCTGTTTTTT	CASTRGATGELFF
few	.	TRBV19	TRBJ2-1	TGTGCCAGTAGTATTCAGGGTGGCCCCTACAATGAGCAGTTCTTC	CASSIQGGPYNEQFF
.	TRBD1	TRBV5-1	TRBJ2-7	TGCGCCAGCAGCAGAACAGGGGGCGCGCACTACGAGCAGTACTTC	CASSRTGGAHYEQYF
.	TRBD1	TRBV7-8	TRBJ2-1	TGTGCCAGCAGTCAAGACAGGGCGAGTTACAATGAGCAGTTCTTC	CASSQDRASYNEQFF
.	.	TRBV2	TRBJ2-7	TGTGCCAGCAAAGGTAGCTACGAGCAGTACTTC	CASKGSYEQYF
few	.	TRBV5-6	TRBJ2-7	TGTGCCAGCAGCTTGAATAGGTTAACCTCCTACGAGCAGTACTTC	CASSLNRLTSYEQYF